The clone carrying this T cell receptor (beta chain) came up a few times. As yet, its antigen is unknown. TCRdb passed the reads through MiXCR, listing each CDR3 protein once. The sample holds thousands of distinct CDR3 sequences, 14% to 15% seen once. This specimen belongs to a study of liver allograft versus peripheral blood T cells. For the study at large: Transplanted livers and recipients' peripheral blood had their T cell receptor repertoires compared. Study-level findings and limits: There were reportedly differences between T cell receptor repertoires inside liver allografts and those in peripheral blood.

The J segment lost 6 bases and the V segment lost 6 bases, leaving 5 bases of the junction unmatched. The CDR3 covers 14 residues. This receptor was obtained from a human patient who had a liver transplant. Some T cells may be graft donor cells. The chain joins TRBV12-3 or TRBV12-4 to TRBJ1-5, with 10 positions matching TRBD1. CDR3 sequence reads: CASRTGTGAQPQHF. DNA of the CDR3: TGTGCCAGCAGAACCGGGACAGGGGCTCAGCCCCAGCATTTT.